This T cell receptor (beta chain) was sequenced during a study of shared clonotypes between healthy human individuals. This CDR3 has 15 amino acids. Deletions cut 10 bases from V and 1 base from J, with 18 bases between. Germline V lookup: CDR1 SNHLY, CDR2 FYNNEI. Some clones are missing from TCRdb's copy, which holds only in-frame ones; the method was immunoSEQ multiplex PCR. The table shows hundreds of thousands of clones, with around 90% occurring only once. The clonotype comes from a man between 18 and 35 years old in good health. The genes are TRBV2 and TRBJ2-3; D ambiguous. The sample taken for sequencing was memory CD8+ T cells sorted from blood. Documented subset: CD45RO+ cells pooled with CCR7-negative TemRA cells. Here the CDR3 reads CATCWWRLGTDTQYF. The CDR3 nucleotides are TGTGCCACCTGCTGGTGGCGTTTGGGCACAGATACGCAGTATTTT.